These T cell receptor beta chains were read from a single sample in a study of OX40 agonist ivuxolimab in advanced cancers. Assay: immunoSEQ multiplex PCR; the TCRdb copy retains only in-frame clones and omits some. The data show over 85,000 clones, 75% to 95% seen once. Specimen: CD4+ or CD8+ T cells sorted from blood, collected in a trial of the OX40 agonist ivuxolimab. The receptors here all came from an adult with an advanced solid tumor such as melanoma, head and neck, liver or kidney cancer. Each CDR3 is given with its conserved first and last residue. The order of the fields is V gene, clone size, J gene, D gene, CDR3 protein, CDR3 DNA. A D gene is named only where the DNA matches it firmly. Clone size is not always given. Where it is, it says once, few, many or a class for expanded clones.

V: TRBV2; size: .; J: TRBJ2-7; D: .; CDR3: CASSEGFEQYF; DNA: TGTGCCAGCAGTGAAGGGTTCGAGCAGTACTTC
V: TRBV6-1; size: .; J: TRBJ1-1; D: TRBD1; CDR3: CASSVGTGGTEAFF; DNA: TGTGCCAGCAGTGTAGGGACAGGGGGCACTGAAGCTTTCTTT
V: TRBV28; size: .; J: TRBJ2-7; D: .; CDR3: CASSFPPGGARSYEQYF; DNA: TGTGCCAGCAGTTTCCCCCCCGGAGGGGCCCGCTCCTACGAGCAGTACTTC
V: TRBV5-1; size: .; J: TRBJ2-2; D: TRBD1; CDR3: CASSTGQRNTGELFF; DNA: TGCGCCAGCAGCACGGGACAGCGCAACACCGGGGAGCTGTTTTTT
V: TRBV30; size: few; J: TRBJ2-5; D: TRBD1; CDR3: CAWTGTGQETQYF; DNA: TGTGCCTGGACCGGGACAGGGCAAGAGACCCAGTACTTC
V: TRBV6-5; size: once; J: TRBJ2-7; D: .; CDR3: CASRRGPTYEQYF; DNA: TGTGCCAGCAGGAGAGGACCTACCTACGAGCAGTACTTC
V: TRBV20-1; size: .; J: TRBJ1-2; D: .; CDR3: CSATGEVGYTF; DNA: TGCAGTGCGACGGGGGAGGTTGGCTACACCTTC
V: TRBV18; size: .; J: TRBJ1-2; D: .; CDR3: CASSPGHDYGYTF; DNA: TGTGCCAGCTCACCAGGCCACGACTATGGCTACACCTTC
V: TRBV5-6; size: .; J: TRBJ2-2; D: .; CDR3: CASSLGPYITGELFF; DNA: TGTGCCAGCAGCTTAGGGCCATACATCACCGGGGAGCTGTTTTTT
V: TRBV10-3; size: .; J: TRBJ2-1; D: TRBD1; CDR3: CAISGQGAGNEQFF; DNA: TGTGCCATCAGTGGGCAGGGGGCCGGCAATGAGCAGTTCTTC
V: TRBV19; size: .; J: TRBJ2-2; D: .; CDR3: CASSQGGVYGELFF; DNA: TGTGCCAGTAGTCAGGGCGGGGTCTACGGGGAGCTGTTTTTT
V: TRBV6-5; size: .; J: TRBJ2-1; D: .; CDR3: CASSFDRNYNEQFF; DNA: TGTGCCAGCAGTTTCGACAGGAATTACAATGAGCAGTTCTTC
V: TRBV9; size: .; J: TRBJ2-7; D: .; CDR3: CASSVGLTGYEQYF; DNA: TGTGCCAGCAGCGTTGGGTTAACGGGTTACGAGCAGTACTTC
V: TRBV2; size: .; J: TRBJ2-7; D: .; CDR3: CAITWVEDTLTLTSYEQYF; DNA: TGTGCCATTACGTGGGTTGAGGACACATTAACCCTTACGTCCTACGAGCAGTACTTC
V: TRBV9; size: .; J: TRBJ2-3; D: .; CDR3: CASSVLASSTDTQYF; DNA: TGTGCCAGCAGCGTACTAGCGTCTAGCACAGATACGCAGTATTTT
V: TRBV7-9; size: .; J: TRBJ2-7; D: .; CDR3: CASSTQTREQYF; DNA: TGTGCCAGCAGCACCCAGACTAGGGAGCAGTACTTC
V: TRBV5-1; size: .; J: TRBJ1-1; D: .; CDR3: CASTSSGWHTEAFF; DNA: TGCGCCAGCACATCGTCAGGGTGGCACACTGAAGCTTTCTTT
V: TRBV5-1; size: .; J: TRBJ2-5; D: .; CDR3: CASSLSQETQYF; DNA: TGCGCCAGCAGCTTGTCCCAAGAGACCCAGTACTTC
V: TRBV28; size: .; J: TRBJ2-5; D: TRBD1; CDR3: CASSYGTGPQETQYF; DNA: TGTGCCAGCAGTTACGGGACAGGGCCTCAAGAGACCCAGTACTTC
V: TRBV6-5; size: .; J: TRBJ1-4; D: .; CDR3: CASSLTPGGEKLFF; DNA: TGTGCCAGCAGCCTCACACCCGGCGGGGAAAAACTGTTTTTT
V: TRBV5-5; size: .; J: TRBJ2-1; D: .; CDR3: CASSSRGNYNEQFF; DNA: TGTGCCAGCAGCTCTCGGGGAAACTACAATGAGCAGTTCTTC
V: TRBV6-5; size: .; J: TRBJ2-7; D: .; CDR3: CASSRTAYYEQYF; DNA: TGTGCCAGCAGCCGCACAGCCTACTACGAGCAGTACTTC
V: TRBV30; size: .; J: TRBJ2-7; D: TRBD1; CDR3: CAWSGQGSYEQYF; DNA: TGTGCCTGGTCGGGACAGGGGTCCTACGAGCAGTACTTC
V: TRBV6-5; size: .; J: TRBJ1-2; D: .; CDR3: CASSYSGTGAYGYTF; DNA: TGTGCCAGCAGTTACTCCGGGACCGGGGCCTATGGCTACACCTTC
V: TRBV4-2; size: .; J: TRBJ2-7; D: TRBD2; CDR3: CASSQGGLAVDEQYF; DNA: TGTGCCAGCAGCCAAGGGGGACTAGCGGTCGACGAGCAGTACTTC
V: TRBV19; size: .; J: TRBJ1-5; D: .; CDR3: CASSGGGYSNQPQHF; DNA: TGTGCCAGTAGTGGCGGGGGGTATAGCAATCAGCCCCAGCATTTT
V: TRBV6-4; size: .; J: TRBJ2-5; D: TRBD1; CDR3: CASSAGQGRKTQYF; DNA: TGTGCCAGCAGCGCGGGACAGGGGAGGAAGACCCAGTACTTC
V: TRBV5-6; size: once; J: TRBJ1-5; D: TRBD1; CDR3: CASSSDRGRLSGQPQHF; DNA: TGTGCCAGCAGTTCGGACAGGGGGCGCCTGTCAGGCCAGCCCCAGCATTTT
V: TRBV28; size: .; J: TRBJ2-3; D: TRBD2; CDR3: CASSLLREPRDTQYF; DNA: TGTGCCAGCAGTTTATTGCGGGAGCCTCGGGATACGCAGTATTTT
V: TRBV28; size: once; J: TRBJ2-5; D: .; CDR3: CAFGFGETQYF; DNA: TGTGCCTTTGGGTTCGGGGAGACCCAGTACTTC
V: TRBV6-1; size: .; J: TRBJ2-1; D: TRBD2; CDR3: CASSLAGVVDEQFF; DNA: TGTGCCAGCAGTTTAGCGGGGGTGGTGGATGAGCAGTTCTTC
V: TRBV7-3; size: .; J: TRBJ2-2; D: TRBD1; CDR3: CASSLTRTGVAGELFF; DNA: TGTGCCAGCAGCTTAACCCGGACAGGGGTTGCCGGGGAGCTGTTTTTT
V: TRBV6-1; size: .; J: TRBJ1-4; D: .; CDR3: CASRTRDVGSEKLFF; DNA: TGTGCCAGCAGGACCCGGGACGTCGGATCGGAAAAACTGTTTTTT
V: TRBV18; size: once; J: TRBJ2-1; D: .; CDR3: CASSPLGVTYNEQFF; DNA: TGTGCCAGCTCACCACTGGGGGTCACCTACAATGAGCAGTTCTTC
V: TRBV6-1; size: .; J: TRBJ1-2; D: .; CDR3: CASLEGGDSKGYTF; DNA: TGTGCCAGCCTCGAAGGGGGGGATTCAAAGGGCTACACCTTC
V: TRBV14; size: .; J: TRBJ2-5; D: .; CDR3: CASSQDLRKETQYF; DNA: TGTGCCAGCAGCCAAGATCTTAGGAAAGAGACCCAGTACTTC
V: TRBV7-9; size: .; J: TRBJ2-1; D: .; CDR3: CASSLGGGNEQFF; DNA: TGTGCCAGCAGCTTAGGAGGCGGCAATGAGCAGTTCTTC